This entry lists 4 T cell receptor beta chains sequenced from one sample in a study of blood T cells in healthy people across ages. Next came a second PCR, run for roughly 6 to 11 cycles, which used a sample-barcoded 5' primer along with a J-beta primer mix. TCRdb recomputed calls from the 5' RACE reads with MiXCR, one row per CDR3 protein. The top ten hold approximately 14% of the sample, which has 550,000 to 650,000 distinct CDR3 sequences, about 30% seen once. Material for sequencing was blood. These receptors all come from an elderly woman in good health.

The CDR3 here is CASSAGDADTQYF. CDR3 bases: TGTGCCAGCAGTGCCGGGGACGCAGATACGCAGTATTTT. The rearrangement links TRBV12-3 or TRBV12-4 to TRBJ2-3; D possibly uses TRBD1 or TRBD2 (5 bases each). This CDR3 is built from 13 residues. V lost 5 bases and J 4 bases, leaving 10 bases between the germline ends.

This clonotype has just a few counts. One base away lies a much larger clone, so this may be a sequencing read error. V is TRBV24-1 and J is TRBJ2-5; either TRBD1 or TRBD2 may supply D (5 bases each). CDR3 size: 12 residues. CDR1 and CDR2 from the germline V gene are KGHDR and SFDVKD. Trimming left V 4 bases short and J 11 bases short, with 13 bases between. The CDR3 sequence: CATSEWGNEQYF. For the CDR3, the DNA is TGTGCCACCAGTGAATGGGGGAATGAGCAGTACTTC.

This clonotype was recorded a few times. Given a much more abundant clone one base away, this may be a read error. The V and J genes are TRBV4-1 and TRBJ2-4; D is ambiguous. Gene TRBJ2-7 matches the end of the DNA better, so the J call may be wrong. Germline values: CDR1 MGHRA, CDR2 YSYEKL. The length of the CDR3 is 16 residues. The CDR3 loop is CASSQDMVGIGDEQYF. The CDR3 DNA reads as TGCGCCAGCAGCCAAGACATGGTTGGGATCGGTGACGAGCAGTACTTC.

This clonotype was picked up many times. A much larger clone lies a single base off, so this may be a read error. The V call is TRBV5-1, the J call TRBJ2-1, with a tentative D call TRBD1 (5 bases). TRBJ2-7 explains the end of the DNA better; the J call may be wrong. Per the germline V gene, CDR1 is SGHRS and CDR2 is YFSETQ. The CDR3 loop spans 15 amino acids. The CDR3 reads CASSPGTGSYNEQYF. The CDR3 coding sequence is TGCGCCAGCAGCCCCGGAACAGGTTCCTACAATGAGCAGTACTTC.